These T cell receptor beta chains were read from a single sample in a study of immune characterization of retroperitoneal liposarcoma. A single record per CDR3 protein comes from TCRdb applying MiXCR to the PCR reads. The profile shows about 10,000 distinct CDR3 sequences, 37% of them singletons. Source material: tumor tissue. The source of these receptors is a female donor with retroperitoneal liposarcoma. Each CDR3 is given with its conserved first and last residue. Each record gives: clone size, J gene, V gene, D gene, CDR3 DNA, CDR3 protein. D genes are given only for firm matches. Part of the rows lack a size; the others show once, few, many or a class for expanded clones.

clone size: .; J gene: TRBJ2-1; V gene: TRBV6-1; D gene: .; CDR3 DNA: TGTGCCAGCAGTGGTAGAGCAACAGGTTACAATGAGCAGTTCTTC; CDR3 protein: CASSGRATGYNEQFF
clone size: .; J gene: TRBJ2-1; V gene: TRBV6-1; D gene: TRBD2; CDR3 DNA: TGTGCCAGCAGTGAATCGCCAGCGGGGGCCATCAACTCCTACGAGCAGTTCTTC; CDR3 protein: CASSESPAGAINSYEQFF
clone size: once; J gene: TRBJ2-2; V gene: TRBV10-3; D gene: TRBD2; CDR3 DNA: TGTGCCATCAGTGAGTCGAGGGAGGGCCCCGGGGAGCTGTTTTTT; CDR3 protein: CAISESREGPGELFF
clone size: .; J gene: TRBJ2-1; V gene: TRBV6-1; D gene: TRBD2; CDR3 DNA: TGTGCCACCACCGGGACTAGTTTGAATGAGCAGTTCTTC; CDR3 protein: CATTGTSLNEQFF
clone size: .; J gene: TRBJ2-1; V gene: TRBV7-3; D gene: TRBD2; CDR3 DNA: TGTGCCAGCAGCTTAAGGTCGACTAGCGGGGGGGGGAATGAGCAGTTCTTC; CDR3 protein: CASSLRSTSGGGNEQFF
clone size: few; J gene: TRBJ2-7; V gene: TRBV27; D gene: .; CDR3 DNA: TGTGCCAGCAGTTTAAGGACAGATGGATACGAGCAGTACTTC; CDR3 protein: CASSLRTDGYEQYF
clone size: many; J gene: TRBJ2-3; V gene: TRBV6-1; D gene: .; CDR3 DNA: TGTGCCAGCCCCCGTTCCCTTAGCGTTCAGACAGATACGCAGTATTTT; CDR3 protein: CASPRSLSVQTDTQYF
clone size: medium-sized; J gene: TRBJ2-1; V gene: TRBV11-3; D gene: .; CDR3 DNA: TGTGCCAGCAGCCCAACTGTCAGGAATGAGCAGTTCTTC; CDR3 protein: CASSPTVRNEQFF
clone size: few; J gene: TRBJ2-1; V gene: TRBV12-3/TRBV12-4; D gene: TRBD1; CDR3 DNA: TGTGCCAGCAGTTCTGGGACAGGGGGGTTGGGGCAGTTCTTC; CDR3 protein: CASSSGTGGLGQFF
clone size: .; J gene: TRBJ2-1; V gene: TRBV10-1; D gene: .; CDR3 DNA: TGCGCCAGCAGTGAGTCGAGGGCTGGGAATGAGCAGTTCTTC; CDR3 protein: CASSESRAGNEQFF
clone size: many; J gene: TRBJ2-1; V gene: TRBV12-5; D gene: TRBD1; CDR3 DNA: TGTGCTAGTGGTTTGGTACCGGGACAGCTGGCTAAGGGCGCCTACGAGCAGTTCTTC; CDR3 protein: CASGLVPGQLAKGAYEQFF
clone size: few; J gene: TRBJ1-1; V gene: TRBV6-1; D gene: .; CDR3 DNA: TGTGCCAGCATTGGAAGGCTTTCGAACACTGAAGCTTTCTTT; CDR3 protein: CASIGRLSNTEAFF
clone size: many; J gene: TRBJ1-1; V gene: TRBV12-3/TRBV12-4; D gene: TRBD1; CDR3 DNA: TGTGCCAGCACTCCGGGACAGACGAACACTGAAGCTTTCTTT; CDR3 protein: CASTPGQTNTEAFF